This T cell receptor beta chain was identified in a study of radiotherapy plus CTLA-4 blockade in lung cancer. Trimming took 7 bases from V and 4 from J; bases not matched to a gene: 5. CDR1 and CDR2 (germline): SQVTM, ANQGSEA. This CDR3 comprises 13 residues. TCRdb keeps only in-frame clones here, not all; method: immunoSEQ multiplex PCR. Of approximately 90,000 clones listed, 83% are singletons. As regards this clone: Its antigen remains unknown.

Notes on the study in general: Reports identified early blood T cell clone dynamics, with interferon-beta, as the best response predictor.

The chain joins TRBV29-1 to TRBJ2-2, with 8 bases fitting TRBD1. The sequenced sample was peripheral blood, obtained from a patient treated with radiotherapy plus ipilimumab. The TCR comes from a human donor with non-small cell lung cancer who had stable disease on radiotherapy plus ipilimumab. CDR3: CSAHGQGTGELFF. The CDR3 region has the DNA TGCAGCGCCCATGGACAGGGCACCGGGGAGCTGTTTTTT.